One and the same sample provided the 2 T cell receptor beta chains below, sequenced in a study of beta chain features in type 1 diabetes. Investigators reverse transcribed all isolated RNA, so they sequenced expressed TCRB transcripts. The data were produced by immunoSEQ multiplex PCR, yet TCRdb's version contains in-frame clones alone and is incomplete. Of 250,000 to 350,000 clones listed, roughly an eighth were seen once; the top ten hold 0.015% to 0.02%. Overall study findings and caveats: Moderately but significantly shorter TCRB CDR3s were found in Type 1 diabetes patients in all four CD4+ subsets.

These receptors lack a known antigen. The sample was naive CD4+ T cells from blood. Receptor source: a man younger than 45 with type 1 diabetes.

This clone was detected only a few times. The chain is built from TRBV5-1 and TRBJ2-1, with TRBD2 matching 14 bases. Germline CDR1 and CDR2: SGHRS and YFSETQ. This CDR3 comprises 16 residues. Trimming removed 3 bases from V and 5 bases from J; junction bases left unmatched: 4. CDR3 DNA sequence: TGCGCCAGCAGCTCAGGACTAGCGGGAGGAAACAATGAGCAGTTCTTC. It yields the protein CASSSGLAGGNNEQFF. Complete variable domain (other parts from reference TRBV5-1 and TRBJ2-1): KAGVTQTPRYLIKTRGQQVTLSCSPISGHRSVSWYQQTPGQGLQFLFEYFSETQRNKGNFPGRFSGRQFSNSRSEMNVSTLELGDSALYLCASSSGLAGGNNEQFFGPGTRLTVL.

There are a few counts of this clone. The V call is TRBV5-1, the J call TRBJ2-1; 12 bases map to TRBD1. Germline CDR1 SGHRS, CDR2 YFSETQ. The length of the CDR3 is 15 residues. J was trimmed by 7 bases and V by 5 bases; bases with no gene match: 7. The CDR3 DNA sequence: TGCGCCAGCAGGCCTCCGGGACAGGGGGCGAATGAGCAGTTCTTC. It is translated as CASRPPGQGANEQFF. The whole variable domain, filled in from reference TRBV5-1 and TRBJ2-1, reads KAGVTQTPRYLIKTRGQQVTLSCSPISGHRSVSWYQQTPGQGLQFLFEYFSETQRNKGNFPGRFSGRQFSNSRSEMNVSTLELGDSALYLCASRPPGQGANEQFFGPGTRLTVL.